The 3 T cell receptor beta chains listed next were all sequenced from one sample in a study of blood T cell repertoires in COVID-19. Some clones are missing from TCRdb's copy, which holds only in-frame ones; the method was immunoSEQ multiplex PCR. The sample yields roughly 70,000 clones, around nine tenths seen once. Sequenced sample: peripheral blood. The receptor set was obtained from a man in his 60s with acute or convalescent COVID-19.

CDR3 loop: CASSEKGQGRSYEQYF. For the CDR3, the DNA is TGTGCCAGCAGTGAGAAAGGACAGGGACGGTCCTACGAGCAGTACTTC. The genes are TRBV2 and TRBJ2-7; 8 nucleotides agree with TRBD1. V shed 3 bases, J shed 1 base, and the junction held 8 bases outside the gene matches. The V gene's germline CDR1 is SNHLY and CDR2 FYNNEI. The CDR3 contains 16 residues. The complete variable domain, with remaining parts taken from reference TRBV2 and TRBJ2-7, reads EPEVTQTPSHQVTQMGQEVILRCVPISNHLYFYWYRQILGQKVEFLVSFYNNEISEKSEIFDDQFSVERPDGSNFTLKIRSTKLEDSAMYFCASSEKGQGRSYEQYFGPGTRLTVT.

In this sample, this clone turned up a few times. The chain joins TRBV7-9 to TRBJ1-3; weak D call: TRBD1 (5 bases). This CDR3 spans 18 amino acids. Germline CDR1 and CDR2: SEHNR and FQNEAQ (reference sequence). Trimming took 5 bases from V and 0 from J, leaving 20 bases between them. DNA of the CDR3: TGTGCCAGCAGCCCAAAGACAGTCACCAGCCTCTCTGGAAACACCATATATTTT. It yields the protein CASSPKTVTSLSGNTIYF.

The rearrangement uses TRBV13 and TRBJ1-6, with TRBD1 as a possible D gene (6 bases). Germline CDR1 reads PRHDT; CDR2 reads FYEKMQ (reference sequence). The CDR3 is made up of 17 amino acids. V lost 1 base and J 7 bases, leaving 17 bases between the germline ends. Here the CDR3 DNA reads TGTGCCAGCAGCTTAGTCCTAGGGCAGGGGCTAAATTCACCCCTCCACTTT. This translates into CASSLVLGQGLNSPLHF.